The text below deals with one T cell receptor (beta chain). Its antigen is as yet unknown. This sample was included in a study of shared clonotypes between healthy human individuals. Study-wide points: Non-shared clonotypes showed lower generation probabilities than clonotypes common to all four donors.

The CDR3 consists of 14 residues. Losses at the gene ends were 3 bases for V and 7 bases for J; bases not matched to a gene: 5. Germline V gives CDR1 KGHSH, CDR2 LQKENI. Authors' analysis steps: Filtering differed for immunoSEQ, which gave only junction sequences without quality scores. Only in-frame clones appear in the TCRdb table, and some are missing; sequencing was by immunoSEQ multiplex PCR. The V and J calls and the clone size are those of that table, but D and trimming were determined from the DNA. The sample contains some 1 million clones, 70% to 80% of which appear only once. This TCR came from a man younger than 35 in good health. Sequences were obtained from memory CD4+ T cells sorted from blood. Subset indicated: CD45RA-negative fraction. The chain joins TRBV18 to TRBJ2-1; TRBD2 matches 8 bases. The CDR3 protein is CASSPAGGGNEQFF. The CDR3 DNA sequence: TGTGCCAGCTCACCGGCCGGGGGGGGTAATGAGCAGTTCTTC.